These 13 T cell receptor beta chains originate from one sample sequenced in a study of blood T cell repertoires in COVID-19. TCRdb keeps only in-frame clones here, not all; method: immunoSEQ multiplex PCR. This sample has roughly 120,000 clones, with over 80% found just once. The sample comprised peripheral blood. These receptors all stem from an older woman with acute or convalescent COVID-19.

The chain uses TRBV6-5 and TRBJ2-3; 7 nucleotides agree with TRBD2. Germline assignment: CDR1 MNHEY and CDR2 SVGAGI. V lost 7 bases, J lost 4 bases, and 11 bases stayed unmatched. The CDR3 consists of 15 residues. The CDR3 DNA follows: TGTGCCAGCACCCCCCCCGGGGGGAGGGCAGATACGCAGTATTTT. Translation gives CASTPPGGRADTQYF.

The chain employs TRBV6-6 and TRBJ1-1, with D possibly being TRBD1 (5 bases). The ends were cut back, 5 bases at V and 11 bases at J, with 15 bases in the middle. CDR1 is MNHNY, CDR2 SVGAGI, per germline (reference sequence). This CDR3 spans 12 amino acids. The CDR3 loop is CASSGGGVEAFF. The DNA of the CDR3 is TGTGCCAGCAGTGGCGGAGGGGTAGAGGCTTTCTTT.

The chain carries TRBV2 and TRBJ2-2; D is perhaps TRBD1 (6 bases). Germline values: CDR1 SNHLY, CDR2 FYNNEI. The CDR3 contains 15 residues. Deletions cut 6 bases from V and 5 bases from J, with 16 bases between. For the CDR3, the DNA is TGTGCCAGCAGGTTTCCTACCAGGGGTACCGGGGAGCTGTTTTTT. This sequence encodes CASRFPTRGTGELFF. The full variable domain, its missing parts supplied by reference TRBV2 and TRBJ2-2, is EPEVTQTPSHQVTQMGQEVILRCVPISNHLYFYWYRQILGQKVEFLVSFYNNEISEKSEIFDDQFSVERPDGSNFTLKIRSTKLEDSAMYFCASRFPTRGTGELFFGEGSRLTVL.

This clone showed up just once. The chain carries TRBV6-1 and TRBJ1-5; 7 nucleotides agree with TRBD1. J lost 3 bases, V lost 2 bases, and 10 bases had no gene match. This CDR3 comprises 17 residues. Looked up from germline, CDR1 is MNHNS and CDR2 is SASEGT. Written as DNA, the CDR3 is TGTGCCAGCAGTGAACCGGCAGGGGGAGAGTCCAATCAGCCCCAGCATTTT. Residues: CASSEPAGGESNQPQHF.

V usage is TRBV11-3 and J usage is TRBJ1-2, with a tentative D call TRBD1 (5 bases). V was clipped by 1 base and J by 6 bases, with 12 bases between them. This CDR3 is built from 14 residues. The germline V gene has CDR1 SGHNT and CDR2 YENEEA. The CDR3 region has the DNA TGTGCCAGCAGCTTAGCCCAGGGAATTGATGGCTACACCTTC. Its translation: CASSLAQGIDGYTF.

This clone was observed once. The V gene is TRBV12-3 or TRBV12-4, the J gene TRBJ2-1; tentatively, D is TRBD2 (5 bases). V was clipped by 1 base and J by 8 bases, with 9 bases between them. This CDR3 region has 13 residues. CDR3 in amino acids: CASSLDGVYEQFF. DNA for the CDR3: TGTGCCAGCAGTTTAGACGGGGTCTATGAGCAGTTCTTC.

The V and J genes are TRBV3-1 (or the pseudogene TRBV3-2) and TRBJ1-3; D remains ambiguous. Germline-derived CDR1 and CDR2 are LGHDT and YNNKEL (reference sequence). This CDR3 spans 15 amino acids. Trimming pared 0 bases from V and 3 bases from J, leaving 9 bases between. CDR3 in DNA: TGTGCCAGCAGCCAAGAAATTCTCGGTGGAAACACCATATATTTT. Its protein is CASSQEILGGNTIYF.

The CDR3: CAISTTYSDNEQFF. CDR3 nucleotides: TGTGCCATCAGTACCACTTATAGCGACAATGAGCAGTTCTTC. The chain couples TRBV10-3 to TRBJ2-1, with D possibly matching TRBD2 (5 bases). Trimming took 5 bases from V and 5 from J, leaving 13 bases between them. The CDR3 is 14 amino acids. Germline V lookup: CDR1 ENHRY, CDR2 SYGVKD.

This sequence joins TRBV19 and TRBJ1-1; perhaps TRBD1 as D (5 bases). The CDR3 runs to 13 residues. Trimming pared 6 bases from V and 3 bases from J, leaving 11 bases between. Germline V gene sequence: CDR1 LNHDA, CDR2 SQIVND (reference sequence). The CDR3 coding sequence is TGTGCCAGTAGCTTCCAAGGGGACACTGAAGCTTTCTTT. Its protein is CASSFQGDTEAFF.

The chain uses TRBV2 and TRBJ1-3; D is undetermined. The CDR3 is made up of 15 amino acids. The V end lost 7 bases, the J end lost 0 bases, and 13 bases lay between the germline ends. Germline V gene lookup returns CDR1 SNHLY and CDR2 FYNNEI. CDR3 sequence reads: CASTLESPSGNTIYF. The CDR3 bases are TGTGCCAGCACTTTGGAGAGCCCCTCTGGAAACACCATATATTTT.

The rearrangement joins TRBV19 to TRBJ2-5; D possibly corresponds to TRBD1 (6 bases). V lost 4 bases, J lost 5 bases, and 11 bases lay in between. CDR1 and CDR2 from the germline V gene are LNHDA and SQIVND (reference sequence). This CDR3 region has 13 residues. CDR3 loop: CASSTRGMETQYF. CDR3 nucleotides: TGTGCCAGTAGTACCAGGGGTATGGAGACCCAGTACTTC.

This chain joins TRBV11-2 and TRBJ1-6; D is unresolved. CDR3 length: 14 residues. V was pared by 5 bases and J by 8 bases, with 13 bases between. Germline V lookup: CDR1 SGHAT, CDR2 FQNNGV. CDR3 loop: CASSPQASDSPLHF. Here the CDR3 DNA reads TGTGCCAGCAGCCCCCAGGCATCCGATTCACCCCTCCACTTT. Filled out from reference TRBV11-2 and TRBJ1-6, the complete variable domain reads EAGVAQSPRYKIIEKRQSVAFWCNPISGHATLYWYQQILGQGPKLLIQFQNNGVVDDSQLPKDRFSAERLKGVDSTLKIQPAKLEDSAVYLCASSPQASDSPLHFGNGTRLTVT.

The CDR3 DNA sequence: TGCAGCGTGGCCCCTGGGACAGGGAGGGACACTGAAGCTTTCTTT. This gives the protein CSVAPGTGRDTEAFF. This chain connects TRBV29-1 to TRBJ1-1; 9 bases map to TRBD1. The CDR3 has 15 amino acids. Germline CDR1 reads SQVTM; CDR2 reads ANQGSEA. J gave up 3 bases and V 6 bases, and 11 bases lay outside the gene matches.